These 24 T cell receptor beta chains were sequenced from one sample in a study of T cells in Graves' hyperthyroidism and ophthalmopathy. There were TCR beta CDR3 regions amplified from RNA transcripts. The TCR CDR3 first-round RT-PCR relied on the HTBI primer set. One entry per CDR3 protein results from TCRdb running MiXCR on the multiplex PCR reads. The sample has roughly 380,000 distinct CDR3 sequences, 14% seen once; the top ten hold about 11%. Sequenced: blood. The receptor set was obtained from a woman aged 55-70 years with Graves' hyperthyroidism.

This clonotype has at least ten counts. CDR3 bases: TGTGCCAGCAGTGAACTAGCGGGAGTCGATGAGCAGTTCTTC. Protein: CASSELAGVDEQFF. This rearrangement joins TRBV2 to TRBJ2-1; 10 bases match TRBD2. CDR1 and CDR2 (germline): SNHLY, FYNNEI. This CDR3 is built from 14 residues. The V and J ends lost 2 bases and 8 bases, in that order; junction bases with no gene match: 3.

The sample holds many counts of this clonotype. V usage is TRBV11-2 and J usage is TRBJ2-5; TRBD2 matches 9 bases. With V trimmed by 3 bases and J by 4 bases, 9 bases remained unmatched. The germline V gene encodes CDR1 SGHAT and CDR2 FQNNGV. The CDR3 totals 16 residues. The CDR3 loop reads CASSFPQREEVETQYF. The CDR3 nucleotides read TGTGCCAGCAGCTTTCCCCAGCGGGAGGAGGTAGAGACCCAGTACTTC.

The chain is built from TRBV6-5 and TRBJ2-1, with TRBD1 matching over 10 bases. Germline lookup yields CDR1 MNHEY and CDR2 SVGAGI. CDR3 length: 15 residues. Trimming took 2 bases from V and 6 from J; bases not matched to a gene: 4. The DNA of the CDR3 is TGTGCCAGCAGTTACAACCGGGACAGGGGCAATGAGCAGTTCTTC. The encoded protein is CASSYNRDRGNEQFF.

This clonotype was observed at least ten times. The chain joins TRBV3-1 to TRBJ2-7, with D possibly matching TRBD1 (6 bases). The CDR3 extends over 11 amino acids. Germline V gene sequence: CDR1 LGHDT, CDR2 YNNKEL (reference sequence). V was pared by 8 bases and J by 6 bases, with 11 bases between. The CDR3 DNA reads as TGTGCCAGCGGACAGCCTAGCGAGCAGTACTTC. It is translated as CASGQPSEQYF.

This clonotype has a handful of counts. This chain connects TRBV20-1 to TRBJ2-7; 9 bases align to TRBD1. The germline V gene encodes CDR1 DFQATT and CDR2 SNEGSKA (reference sequence). V lost 6 bases and J lost 4; bases outside the gene matches: 13. The CDR3 length is 15 residues. The CDR3 DNA reads TGCAGTGCCCCAAAGCCGGGACAGGGTTCGTACGAGCAGTACTTC. Translation gives CSAPKPGQGSYEQYF.

At least ten counts were recorded for this clonotype. The chain has TRBV7-2 and TRBJ2-7; 15 positions match TRBD2. CDR1 and CDR2 (germline): SGHTA, FQGNSA. With 2 bases clipped from V and 4 bases from J, the junction kept 9 bases outside the gene matches. CDR3 length equals 18 residues. Here the CDR3 reads CASSLLRRTSGRAYEQYF. DNA for the CDR3: TGTGCCAGCAGCTTACTCCGGCGGACTAGCGGGAGGGCTTACGAGCAGTACTTC.

Many counts were recorded for this clonotype. The gene calls are TRBV7-6 and TRBJ2-7, with TRBD2 matching 8 bases. The germline V gene has CDR1 SGHVS and CDR2 FNYEAQ. With 3 bases clipped from V and 0 bases from J, the junction kept 1 base outside the gene matches. CDR3 length: 14 residues. This CDR3 is CASSFSGNSYEQYF. CDR3 nucleotides: TGTGCCAGCAGCTTTAGCGGGAACTCCTACGAGCAGTACTTC.

This clonotype occurred many times. This chain links TRBV5-1 with TRBJ1-4; TRBD1 aligns across 11 bases. This CDR3 has 14 residues. Unmatched junction bases numbered 3, after V lost 0 bases and J lost 11 bases. CDR1 is SGHRS, CDR2 YFSETQ, per germline. DNA for the CDR3: TGCGCCAGCAGCTTGGAGGGACAGGGGGGTAAACTGTTTTTT. Its translation is CASSLEGQGGKLFF.

V gene TRBV5-4 combines with J gene TRBJ2-7; 13 bases agree with TRBD2. V was pared by 3 bases and J by 3 bases, with 6 bases of the junction left unmatched. The CDR3 is made up of 16 amino acids. The germline CDR1 and CDR2 sequences are SGHNT and YYREEE (reference sequence). CDR3 loop: CASSSGGTSGVYEQYF. For the CDR3, the DNA is TGTGCCAGCAGCTCGGGGGGGACTAGCGGGGTCTACGAGCAGTACTTC.

Ten or more counts support this clonotype. This rearrangement joins TRBV27 to TRBJ2-3; D possibly corresponds to TRBD2 (7 bases). V dropped 6 bases and J dropped 6 bases, with 19 bases sitting between them. The CDR3 runs 15 residues. Germline assignment: CDR1 MNHEY and CDR2 SMNVEV (reference sequence). The CDR3 sequence is CASRGVRGAGDTQYF. DNA for the CDR3: TGTGCCAGCAGGGGCGTTCGGGGGGCAGGTGATACGCAGTATTTT.

A few counts support this clonotype. V usage is TRBV7-8 and J usage is TRBJ1-3; D is unresolved. Germline V gene sequence: CDR1 SGHVS, CDR2 FQNEAQ. The germline V and J ends were trimmed by 1 base and 0 bases, with 10 bases remaining between them. CDR3 length: 16 residues. CDR3 residues: CASSLVQGSSGNTIYF. DNA of the CDR3: TGTGCCAGCAGCTTAGTTCAAGGGAGCTCTGGAAACACCATATATTTT.

A word on this clonotype: A much larger clone sits a single nucleotide away, making a read error possible. The genes are TRBV7-2 and TRBJ2-2; the match to TRBD2 covers 8 bases. This CDR3 has 16 residues. The V gene's germline CDR1 is SGHTA and CDR2 FQGNSA. The CDR3 DNA sequence: TGTGCCAACAGCGCCCAAACTAGCGGGAACACCGGGGAGCTGTTTTTT. This encodes CANSAQTSGNTGELFF.

The J gene is TRBJ2-7, the V gene TRBV3-1; 11 bases map to TRBD1. CDR3 length equals 17 residues. J was trimmed by 6 bases and V by 1 base; bases with no gene match: 11. The germline V gene has CDR1 LGHDT and CDR2 YNNKEL (reference sequence). CDR3 coding DNA: TGTGCCAGCAGCCAAGGGTTACCGGGACAGGGGGTCTCCGAGCAGTACTTC. It codes for CASSQGLPGQGVSEQYF.

The rearrangement uses TRBV10-3 and TRBJ2-3; 14 bases are a match to TRBD2. Germline values: CDR1 ENHRY, CDR2 SYGVKD. After removal of 7 bases from V and 5 bases from J, the junction contained 5 bases not matched to a gene. The length of the CDR3 is 15 residues. DNA for the CDR3: TGTGCCATCACGAGGGGACTAGCGGGAGTAGATACGCAGTATTTT. Protein product: CAITRGLAGVDTQYF.

The table lists this clonotype with many counts. V and J are TRBV15 and TRBJ1-1; 9 bases line up with TRBD1. The CDR3 is 15 amino acids. V shed 1 base and J 7 bases; nucleotides not matched to a gene: 7. CDR1 and CDR2 from the germline V gene are LNHNV and YYDKDF (reference sequence). Here the CDR3 DNA reads TGTGCCACCAGCAGAGGCGACAGGGGGTACTTTGAAGCTTTCTTT. Translation gives CATSRGDRGYFEAFF.

This clonotype was observed at least ten times. The V and J genes are TRBV7-9 and TRBJ2-1; 9 bases agree with TRBD1. The CDR3 runs to 14 residues. J lost 8 bases, V lost 5 bases, and 7 bases had no gene match. CDR1 is SEHNR and CDR2 is FQNEAQ in the germline V gene (reference sequence). The CDR3, as DNA: TGTGCCAGCAGCAACCGGGACAGGGCCCATGAGCAGTTCTTC. It specifies CASSNRDRAHEQFF.

The rearrangement uses TRBV6-1 and TRBJ2-5, with D possibly TRBD2 on 5 matching bases. The CDR3 runs 11 residues. The germline V gene has CDR1 MNHNS and CDR2 SASEGT. The V gene lost 8 bases and the J gene lost 5 bases, with 9 bases spanning the gap. DNA for the CDR3: TGTGCCAGCGGGAGTAAGGAGACCCAGTACTTC. Protein: CASGSKETQYF.

The table lists this clonotype with many counts. V and J are TRBV20-1 and TRBJ2-1, with D uncertain. V lost 6 bases and J lost 9, with 12 bases in between. Germline-derived CDR1 and CDR2 are DFQATT and SNEGSKA (reference sequence). The CDR3 has 11 amino acids. The CDR3 region has the DNA TGCAGTGCACAGCCGGGTGGTGAGCAGTTCTTC. Translated, it gives CSAQPGGEQFF.

This chain joins TRBV19 and TRBJ2-1; TRBD2 matches at 14 bases. V gave up 7 bases and J gave up 9 bases; unmatched junction bases: 8. Germline CDR1 reads LNHDA; CDR2 reads SQIVND (reference sequence). The CDR3 is made up of 15 amino acids. The CDR3 loop reads CASTPGTSGSSEQFF. The DNA for the CDR3 is TGTGCCAGTACCCCCGGGACTAGCGGGAGCAGTGAGCAGTTCTTC.

The table lists this clonotype with many counts. The J gene is TRBJ2-1, the V gene TRBV11-3, with 10 bases identical to TRBD2. The germline V gene has CDR1 SGHNT and CDR2 YENEEA. V was clipped by 3 bases and J by 14 bases; unmatched bases: 7. The CDR3 length is 13 residues. The CDR3 sequence is CASSLAAGGPKFF. Here the CDR3 DNA reads TGTGCCAGCAGCTTGGCAGCGGGAGGGCCAAAGTTCTTC. The full variable domain, in which reference TRBV11-3 and TRBJ2-1 provide the parts outside the CDR3, is EAGVVQSPRYKIIEKKQPVAFWCNPISGHNTLYWYLQNLGQGPELLIRYENEEAVDDSQLPKDRFSAERLKGVDSTLKIQPAELGDSAVYLCASSLAAGGPKFFGPGTRLTVL.

Ten or more counts support this clonotype. The V call is TRBV27, the J call TRBJ1-1, with TRBD1 matching over 7 bases. The germline V gene has CDR1 MNHEY and CDR2 SMNVEV (reference sequence). With 6 bases clipped from V and 4 bases from J, the junction kept 8 bases outside the gene matches. The CDR3 sequence is 14 residues long. CDR3 DNA sequence: TGTGCCAGCAGGTTGGGACAGAAAACCACTGAAGCTTTCTTT. Amino acids: CASRLGQKTTEAFF.

This clonotype was detected a few times. A much bigger clone sits one base away, suggesting this may be a read error. The V gene is TRBV2, the J gene TRBJ2-1; D could derive from TRBD1 or TRBD2 (5 bases each). In germline, CDR1 is SNHLY, CDR2 FYNNEI. The CDR3 runs 12 residues. The CDR3 protein is CVSTSVGDEQFF. CDR3 sequence (DNA): TGTGTCAGCACAAGCGTGGGGGATGAGCAGTTCTTC. The complete variable domain, with remaining parts taken from reference TRBV2 and TRBJ2-1, reads EPEVTQTPSHQVTQMGQEVILRCVPISNHLYFYWYRQILGQKVEFLVSFYNNEISEKSEIFDDQFSVERPDGSNFTLKIRSTKLEDSAMYFCVSTSVGDEQFFGPGTRLTVL.

This clonotype appeared many times. The chain employs TRBV2 and TRBJ2-7; D remains unclear. Germline CDR1 is SNHLY and CDR2 is FYNNEI. The CDR3 totals 13 residues. Between the trimmed V and J ends, which lost 4 bases and 2 bases, there was a span of 9 bases. CDR3 DNA sequence: TGTGCCAGCAGTGTAGCCTGGACCTACGAGCAGTACTTC. Its translation: CASSVAWTYEQYF.

The rearrangement uses TRBV7-2 and TRBJ1-6; TRBD1 agrees at 10 bases. V was clipped by 5 bases and J by 9 bases; unmatched bases: 7. CDR1 and CDR2 from the germline V gene are SGHTA and FQGNSA. This CDR3 contains 15 residues. CDR3 in amino acids: CASSLTRDRGSPLHF. For the CDR3, the DNA is TGTGCCAGCAGCCTCACCCGGGACAGGGGTTCACCCCTCCACTTT.